The 10 T cell receptor beta chains reported below all come from one sample, sequenced in a study of T cell repertoires in cytomegalovirus infection. TCRdb processed the reads anew with MiXCR; each CDR3 protein has one entry. The sample yields under 200,000 distinct CDR3 sequences, more than 15% seen once. Source material: CD8+ T cells from PBMCs. Receptors originate from a human donor in good health (CMV status not recorded). Some clones in this sample may be carry-over from other donors' samples.

This chain links TRBV7-6 with TRBJ2-1; perhaps TRBD2 as D (6 bases). Germline V gene sequence: CDR1 SGHVS, CDR2 FNYEAQ. This CDR3 is built from 15 residues. The V end was cut by 5 bases, the J end by 4 bases, with 15 bases between. CDR3 nucleotides: TGTGCCAGCAGCCCGGGGACTGACAATTACAATGAGCAGTTCTTC. Protein sequence: CASSPGTDNYNEQFF.

The rearrangement links TRBV7-2 to TRBJ2-1; TRBD1 or TRBD2 may be the D gene (5 bases each). Trimming shortened V by 5 bases and J by 8 bases, and 13 bases separated the two germline ends. CDR1 is SGHTA and CDR2 is FQGNSA in the germline V gene. The CDR3 totals 13 residues. CDR3 sequence (DNA): TGTGCCAGCAGCCGGGACCCCTCGTATGAGCAGTTCTTC. Translation: CASSRDPSYEQFF. The variable domain in full, with the rest retrieved from reference TRBV7-2 and TRBJ2-1, is GAGVSQSPSNKVTEKGKDVELRCDPISGHTALYWYRQSLGQGLEFLIYFQGNSAPDKSGLPSDRFSAERTGGSVSTLTIQRTQQEDSAVYLCASSRDPSYEQFFGPGTRLTVL.

This chain uses TRBV12-5 with TRBJ2-1; TRBD2 agrees at 10 bases. With 2 bases clipped from V and 1 base from J, the junction kept 5 bases outside the gene matches. The germline V gene encodes CDR1 LGHNT and CDR2 FRNRAP. The CDR3 has 17 residues. The CDR3 nucleotides are TGTGCTAGTGGTTTGACTAGCGGGGTGGGTTCCTACAATGAGCAGTTCTTC. This gives the protein CASGLTSGVGSYNEQFF.

The chain joins TRBV9 to TRBJ2-7; 9 bases match TRBD2. V was pared by 1 base and J by 0 bases, with 5 bases of the junction left unmatched. The CDR3 runs to 16 residues. Germline CDR1 reads SGDLS; CDR2 reads YYNGEE. The CDR3 region is CASSVSGGGASYEQYF. DNA for the CDR3: TGTGCCAGCAGCGTATCGGGCGGGGGGGCCTCCTACGAGCAGTACTTC.

This clonotype was counted ten times or more. The chain joins TRBV7-8 to TRBJ2-1; D unresolved. Germline V lookup: CDR1 SGHVS, CDR2 FQNEAQ. V lost 1 base, J lost 5 bases, and 6 bases lay in between. This CDR3 is built from 13 residues. CDR3 DNA sequence: TGTGCCAGCAGCTTAGGTAGTAACAATGAGCAGTTCTTC. It yields the protein CASSLGSNNEQFF.

This sequence joins TRBV7-6 and TRBJ2-1; TRBD2 agrees at 9 bases. The junction had 6 bases not matched to a gene; V was cut back by 5 bases and J by 7 bases. The V gene's germline CDR1 is SGHVS and CDR2 FNYEAQ. The CDR3 extends over 14 amino acids. The CDR3 nucleotides are TGTGCCAGCAGCCGTAGCGGGAGAAGAAATGAGCAGTTCTTC. It codes for CASSRSGRRNEQFF.

This clonotype has a handful of counts. The V gene is TRBV28, the J gene TRBJ1-2; TRBD1 matches at 8 bases. This CDR3 is 16 amino acids long. Germline V lookup: CDR1 MDHEN, CDR2 SYDVKM. The V and J ends lost 5 bases and 3 bases, in that order; junction bases with no gene match: 11. The CDR3 DNA follows: TGTGCCAGCAGTATAGGACAGGGTCCCAATTACTATGGCTACACCTTC. It yields the protein CASSIGQGPNYYGYTF.

In the case of this clonotype: Because the CDR3 is missing its conserved closing phenylalanine or tryptophan, this is likely a read error. The V gene is TRBV28, the J gene TRBJ1-5, with D unresolved. This CDR3 spans 14 amino acids. Germline-derived CDR1 and CDR2 are MDHEN and SYDVKM. V lost 6 bases and J lost 3, with 12 bases in between. The CDR3 DNA reads TGTGCCAGCAGATTTTTACAGATCAATCAGCCCCAGCATTCT. Amino acids: CASRFLQINQPQHS.

The CDR3 protein is CASSLGPNYGYTF. The DNA for the CDR3 is TGTGCCAGCAGCTTGGGACCTAACTATGGCTACACCTTC. This sequence joins TRBV7-3 and TRBJ1-2, with D tentatively TRBD1 (5 bases). This CDR3 has 13 amino acids. The germline V gene encodes CDR1 SGHTA and CDR2 FQGTGA. V was shortened by 3 bases and J by 0 bases, with 5 bases between the two germline ends. Combining the CDR3 with reference TRBV7-3 and TRBJ1-2 gives the whole variable domain GAGVSQTPSNKVTEKGKYVELRCDPISGHTALYWYRQSLGQGPEFLIYFQGTGAADDSGLPNDRFFAVRPEGSVSTLKIQRTERGDSAVYLCASSLGPNYGYTFGSGTRLTVV.

This chain uses TRBV7-2 with TRBJ1-6; TRBD1 might be the D (5 bases). The CDR3 is made up of 19 amino acids. V was pared by 3 bases and J by 10 bases, with 28 bases between. CDR1 and CDR2 from the germline V gene are SGHTA and FQGNSA. The CDR3 spells CASSFKGSPQGANRSPLHF. DNA of the CDR3: TGTGCCAGCAGCTTCAAGGGTAGCCCTCAAGGGGCTAATAGATCACCCCTCCACTTT.